A selection of T cell receptor beta chains follows, all from one sample in a study of spatial heterogeneity in lung cancer. TCRdb re-called the 5' RACE reads with MiXCR, one entry per CDR3 protein. This sample has about 27,000 distinct CDR3 sequences, with 5.4% found just once. Sequences were derived from PBMCs, sampled at follow-up. Source of these receptors: a female donor with early-stage non-small cell lung cancer. The CDR3 runs from the conserved cysteine through the conserved F or W. Fields, in order: clone size, V gene, J gene, D gene, CDR3 DNA, CDR3 protein. A D gene is named only where the DNA matches it firmly. Only some rows state a clone size, as once, few, many or a class for expanded clones.

many	TRBV5-4	TRBJ2-7	TRBD1	TGTGCCAGCAGCACCGACAGGGGGACCTACGAGCAGTACTTC	CASSTDRGTYEQYF
many	TRBV5-4	TRBJ2-3	-	TGTGCCAGCAGCGTAGACGGCCCAGATACGCAGTATTTT	CASSVDGPDTQYF
few	TRBV20-1	TRBJ2-1	-	TGCAGTGCCCGGGGGCAGTACAATGAGCAGTTCTTC	CSARGQYNEQFF
many	TRBV29-1	TRBJ1-1	TRBD1	TGCAGCGTTGAAGGTTCTCCCAGGGGGGCTGAAGCTTTCTTT	CSVEGSPRGAEAFF
many	TRBV5-4	TRBJ2-1	TRBD2	TGTGCCAGCAGCTTGGTAGGGACTAGCGCGAATAAGCCCTACAATGAGCAGTTCTTC	CASSLVGTSANKPYNEQFF
-	TRBV7-9	TRBJ2-1	-	TGTGCCAGCAGCTTAGTAACAGGATTCAATGAGCAGTTCTTC	CASSLVTGFNEQFF
few	TRBV6-5	TRBJ2-2	-	TGTGCCAGCAGTTACGGGTCCGGGGAGCTGTTTTTT	CASSYGSGELFF
many	TRBV4-2	TRBJ1-1	TRBD1	TGTGCCAGCAGCCAAGAGGGGACAGGGAGGGGTGGTGAAGCTTTCTTT	CASSQEGTGRGGEAFF
many	TRBV20-1	TRBJ2-3	TRBD1	TGCAGTGCTACCCGACTTGAGACAGGGATTGTTGCAGATACGCAGTATTTT	CSATRLETGIVADTQYF
many	TRBV6-2/TRBV6-3	TRBJ1-1	-	TGTGCCACCACCGCAAGGCGGGAGAACACTGAAGCTTTCTTT	CATTARRENTEAFF
many	TRBV6-2/TRBV6-3	TRBJ2-5	TRBD2	TGTGCCAGCAGCCCGGGACTAGCCAGCGTGGGGCGCATGGGGTCCCAGTACTTC	CASSPGLASVGRMGSQYF
many	TRBV7-9	TRBJ2-5	TRBD2	TGTGCCAGCAGCTTAGCAGGGACTAGCGGTGTACAAGAGACCCAGTACTTC	CASSLAGTSGVQETQYF
many	TRBV5-6	TRBJ2-3	TRBD2	TGTGCCAGCAGCGTGACTAGCGGGGGGGCCCCAGATACGCAGTATTTT	CASSVTSGGAPDTQYF
many	TRBV18	TRBJ1-2	TRBD1	TGTGCCAGCTCACCGAGGGGACAGACGCTGCTAACTTCGGGCTACACCTTC	CASSPRGQTLLTSGYTF
many	TRBV29-1	TRBJ2-2	-	TGCAGCGTAAGGGGCGCGAACACCGGGGAGCTGTTTTTT	CSVRGANTGELFF
many	TRBV20-1	TRBJ1-5	TRBD1	TGCAGTGCTAGAGCCCGGGACAGGGCGGGACAGCCCCAGCATTTT	CSARARDRAGQPQHF
many	TRBV28	TRBJ2-1	-	TGTGCCAGCAGTGAGCGTTATGAGCAGTTCTTC	CASSERYEQFF
many	TRBV7-9	TRBJ2-3	-	TGTGCCAGCACCCCGCTTGCGGATACGCAGTATTTT	CASTPLADTQYF
many	TRBV12-3/TRBV12-4	TRBJ1-2	-	TGTGCCAGCAGTCTCCACAGTGCGGGCTACACCTTC	CASSLHSAGYTF
many	TRBV20-1	TRBJ2-7	TRBD2	TGCAGTGTTGGCGGGGGGGCCTCCTACGAGCAGTACTTC	CSVGGGASYEQYF
few	TRBV2	TRBJ2-5	TRBD1	TGTGCCAGCAGTGAGAACAGGGGGCCGCGGGAGACCCAGTACTTC	CASSENRGPRETQYF
many	TRBV28	TRBJ1-3	TRBD1	TGTGCCAGCAGTTTTACGCCGCACAGGGGGGACACCATATATTTT	CASSFTPHRGDTIYF
many	TRBV7-6	TRBJ2-2	-	TGTGCCAGCAGCTTAGCGGACGCCTCGACCCCCGGGGAGCTGTTTTTT	CASSLADASTPGELFF
few	TRBV2	TRBJ1-1	-	TGTGCCAGCAGTGAAGAGTCTGGGGCTGAAGCTTTCTTT	CASSEESGAEAFF
medium-sized	TRBV2	TRBJ2-7	-	TGTGCCAGTCTGAAAGGAACGGAGTCCTACGAGCAGTACTTC	CASLKGTESYEQYF
few	TRBV28	TRBJ2-1	-	TGTGCCAGCAGTTTGGGTCGGATTTACAATGAGCAGTTCTTC	CASSLGRIYNEQFF
many	TRBV29-1	TRBJ1-1	-	TGCAGCGTTCAGGTAGGGAACACTGAAGCTTTCTTT	CSVQVGNTEAFF
many	TRBV27	TRBJ2-7	-	TGTGCCAGCAAGTATCCCCACGAGCAGTACTTC	CASKYPHEQYF
many	TRBV5-1	TRBJ2-6	-	TGCGCCAGCAGCTTGGTCCCCTCTGGGGCCAACGTCCTGACTTTC	CASSLVPSGANVLTF
many	TRBV30	TRBJ1-6	TRBD1	TGTGCCTGGACCCCCTCCGGGACAGGGGTCTCCAGCTCCTATAATTCACCCCTCCACTTT	CAWTPSGTGVSSSYNSPLHF
many	TRBV6-2/TRBV6-3	TRBJ2-2	-	TGTGCCAGCAGTTACTATTTCCAGATGGGCGCCGGGGAGCTGTTTTTT	CASSYYFQMGAGELFF
many	TRBV2	TRBJ2-2	-	TGTGCCAGCAGGAAGGGTGGAAACACCGGGGAGCTGTTTTTT	CASRKGGNTGELFF
many	TRBV6-2/TRBV6-3	TRBJ1-5	-	TGTGCCAGCGGTTATAGCAATCAGCCCCAGCATTTT	CASGYSNQPQHF
many	TRBV6-1	TRBJ2-3	TRBD2	TGTGCCAGCAGCCGGGGACTAGCGGGGGGGTCTAGCACAGATACGCAGTATTTT	CASSRGLAGGSSTDTQYF
many	TRBV6-2/TRBV6-3	TRBJ1-6	TRBD1	TGTGCCAGCAGCATCGGACAGGGTTTTCGTTCACCCCTCCACTTT	CASSIGQGFRSPLHF
many	TRBV4-3	TRBJ2-3	-	TGCGCCAGCAGCCAAGAAGAACAAGGGGCAGATACGCAGTATTTT	CASSQEEQGADTQYF
many	TRBV7-9	TRBJ2-1	-	TGTGCCAGCAGCAATACCCACCGGCGGGGTCTTTACAATGAGCAGTTCTTC	CASSNTHRRGLYNEQFF
many	TRBV28	TRBJ1-1	-	TGTGCCAGCAGCGCCCCCGGGGGCCCGAACACTGAAGCTTTCTTT	CASSAPGGPNTEAFF
-	TRBV20-1	TRBJ2-3	TRBD2	TGCAGTGCTCAGGGCAGCGGGGGGGCCCCAGATACGCAGTATTTT	CSAQGSGGAPDTQYF
many	TRBV6-6	TRBJ2-7	TRBD1	TGTGCCAGCAGGGGATCCGGGACAGGGTACGAGCAGTACTTC	CASRGSGTGYEQYF
many	TRBV5-1	TRBJ2-3	TRBD1	TGCGCCAGCAGCCCCTCCGACAGGGGAGGCACAGATACGCAGTATTTT	CASSPSDRGGTDTQYF
many	TRBV7-9	TRBJ2-5	-	TGTGCCAGCAGCTTATCGGCTCTTGTCGCGGGGGAGACCCAGTACTTC	CASSLSALVAGETQYF
few	TRBV3-1	TRBJ2-7	-	TGTGCCAGCAGCCCGCTTGGGCAGTCGGAGCAGTACTTC	CASSPLGQSEQYF
many	TRBV28	TRBJ1-1	-	TGTGCCAGCAGAGGACTACAGGGTAACACTGAAGCTTTCTTT	CASRGLQGNTEAFF
-	TRBV6-2/TRBV6-3	TRBJ2-3	TRBD2	TGTGCCAGCAGTTACCCGGCGGGGGGGGGAAGAGATACGCAGTATTTT	CASSYPAGGGRDTQYF
-	TRBV6-5	TRBJ2-3	-	TGTGCCAGCAGTCAACAAGGACGGCTAAGTACGCAGTATTTT	CASSQQGRLSTQYF
many	TRBV7-9	TRBJ2-1	-	TGTGCCAGCAGCCCCAAACGGGATGAGCAGTTCTTC	CASSPKRDEQFF
many	TRBV10-3	TRBJ2-3	-	TGTGCCATCAGTGATCGGCTGAAGGGAGAAATAGATACGCAGTATTTT	CAISDRLKGEIDTQYF
many	TRBV28	TRBJ1-6	-	TGTGCCAGCAATCCCCACGGAGATAATTCACCCCTCCACTTT	CASNPHGDNSPLHF
many	TRBV5-5	TRBJ2-4	TRBD2	TGTGCCAGCAGCCTCACGGCGGGGGTAGCCAAAAACATTCAGTACTTC	CASSLTAGVAKNIQYF
many	TRBV19	TRBJ1-5	-	TGTGCCAGTAGGAATGGACACTCAAATCAGCCCCAGCATTTT	CASRNGHSNQPQHF
many	TRBV10-3	TRBJ1-5	-	TGTGCCGCGGGCGGACCGAATCAGCCCCAGCATTTT	CAAGGPNQPQHF
many	TRBV28	TRBJ1-5	-	TGTGCCAGCAGTTTAGTACGGTTCAATCAGCCCCAGCATTTT	CASSLVRFNQPQHF
many	TRBV20-1	TRBJ2-3	TRBD2	TGCAGTGCTAGAGAGACCCAACTTACTAGCGGCACAGATACGCAGTATTTT	CSARETQLTSGTDTQYF
many	TRBV10-3	TRBJ2-3	-	TGTGCCATCAGTGGTGAGGGAGATACGCAGTATTTT	CAISGEGDTQYF
many	TRBV29-1	TRBJ1-2	-	TGCAGCGTTGTCCACGCCTCTTATGGCTACACCTTC	CSVVHASYGYTF
few	TRBV7-2	TRBJ1-2	-	TGTGCCAGCAGCTTAGCCGGGACATCCCCTAACTATGGCTACACCTTC	CASSLAGTSPNYGYTF
many	TRBV29-1	TRBJ2-7	-	TGCAGCGTTGCTCGGGCTTCCGAGCAGTACTTC	CSVARASEQYF
many	TRBV6-5	TRBJ2-1	TRBD2	TGTGCCAGCAGCGCGGGGACTAGCGGTAAAAATGAGCAGTTCTTC	CASSAGTSGKNEQFF
many	TRBV3-1	TRBJ1-6	-	TGTGCCAGCAGCCAAGAGGCAGAAAATTCACCCCTCCACTTT	CASSQEAENSPLHF